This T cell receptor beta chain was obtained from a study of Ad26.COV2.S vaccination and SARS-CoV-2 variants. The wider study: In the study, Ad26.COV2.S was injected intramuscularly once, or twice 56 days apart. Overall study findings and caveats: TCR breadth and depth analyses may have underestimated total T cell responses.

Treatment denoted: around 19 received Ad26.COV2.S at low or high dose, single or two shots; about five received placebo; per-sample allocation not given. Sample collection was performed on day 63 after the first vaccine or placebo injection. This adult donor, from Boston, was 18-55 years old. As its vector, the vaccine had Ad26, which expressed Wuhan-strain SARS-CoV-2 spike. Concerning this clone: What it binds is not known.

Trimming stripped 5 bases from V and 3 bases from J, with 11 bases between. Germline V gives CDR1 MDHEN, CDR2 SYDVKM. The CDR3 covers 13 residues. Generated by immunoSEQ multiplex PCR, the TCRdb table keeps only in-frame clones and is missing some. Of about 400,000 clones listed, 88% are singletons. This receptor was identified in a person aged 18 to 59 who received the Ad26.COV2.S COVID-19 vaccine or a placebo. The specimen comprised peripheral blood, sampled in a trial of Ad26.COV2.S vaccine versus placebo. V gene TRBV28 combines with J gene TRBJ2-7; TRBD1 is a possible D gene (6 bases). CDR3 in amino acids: CASSRGTLYEQYF. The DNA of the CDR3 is TGTGCCAGCAGTCGAGGGACACTCTACGAGCAGTACTTC.